The TCR beta chain under discussion was sequenced for a study of neoadjuvant anti-PD-1 for oral cavity cancer (dated by TCRdb to the early 2020s). Regarding the research as a whole: Before curative-intent surgical resection, most patients were given three to four biweekly doses of nivolumab at 3 mg/kg. Patients who did not progress were given a fourth nivolumab dose at about day 43 and had definitive surgical resection on days 50-56. There were 12 to 13 patients in the parent correlative cohort, and the response rate was about 36%. Under RECIST 1.1, a patient counted as a responder if showing complete response, partial response or stable disease, and as a non-responder if showing progression. Overall study outcomes, separate from this receptor: After neoadjuvant nivolumab, T cell clonality (Gini index) in PBMCs was significantly higher in non-responders than in responders. Only a few patients per response group were included in the TCR analyses, and larger cohorts for validation were called for by the authors. Higher pretreatment blood Treg/Th17 ratios correlated with both higher pretreatment blood TCRbeta clonality and lower post-treatment tumor TCRbeta clonality.

This clone was counted only a few times. This clone's antigen is unknown. No per-base quality is available; no much larger clone lies one base away. For deep sequencing, PBMC libraries mostly used about 490 ng of input genomic DNA, with six replicates for each sample. The immunoSEQ hsTCRbeta kit was used to prepare TCRbeta libraries, following the manufacturer's instructions. Sequencing of the completed libraries took place using an Illumina NovaSeq 6000 S4 flow cell after they had been pooled to approximately 3 nM. The study's processing was this. The immunoSEQ Analyzer handled quality control and preprocessing of the raw data. The analysis was limited to productive rearrangements, and each clonotype was defined by a unique CDR3 amino acid sequence. Using the R package tcR, the researchers computed the Gini-Simpson index as their estimate of repertoire clonality. Student's t test was used to compare Gini indices, while Pearson correlation assessed associations with tumor size change. TCRdb's version of the immuneACCESS table is confined to in-frame rearrangements and falls short of the full clone set. An unresolved V gene accounts for under half of the shortfall where checked; the remainder is of unknown origin. V, J and clone size reflect that table, while D and trimming were determined from the DNA. This sample has roughly 15,000 clones in its table, and approximately 70% of those were observed once. Jointly, the top ten make up around 2.7% of the sample.

V was cut back by 4 bases and J by 6 bases, leaving a gap of 19 bases between them. From the cysteine up to the phenylalanine, the CDR3 has a length of 16 residues. Just the 48-base CDR3 DNA is kept, in frame starting at base 1. The germline V gene supplies CDR1 MDHEN and CDR2 SYDVKM. The meaning of the sample's time point label: before neoadjuvant nivolumab. Patients had been newly diagnosed with stage II-IVA oral cavity squamous cell carcinoma, and no prior systemic or radiation treatment had been given to the patients. The cohort was made up of patients with locally advanced, HPV-negative oral cavity squamous cell carcinoma. Peripheral blood mononuclear cells were analyzed directly, without maintenance or expansion in culture. Samples came from a longitudinal correlative study of a single-arm phase II trial of neoadjuvant nivolumab in oral cavity squamous cell carcinoma. Subject-matched pre- and post-treatment PBMCs and tumors from three responders and three non-responders were subjected to genomic DNA-based TCRbeta sequencing. Peripheral blood mononuclear cells were collected before nivolumab treatment and were collected again after treatment, at the time of surgery. The Maxwell RSC DNA from Cells kit was used to extract genomic DNA from PBMCs.

The sequence was collected from a person aged 40 to 85 with oral cavity squamous cell carcinoma. The chain couples TRBV28 to TRBJ1-5; TRBD1 is possibly the D segment (5 matching bases). This specimen was PBMCs, taken before nivolumab (anti-PD-1) treatment. CDR3 protein: CASSSDGTSLLQPQHF. The bases are TGTGCCAGCAGTTCAGACGGGACGTCCCTACTTCAGCCCCAGCATTTT.